This T cell receptor (beta chain) derives from a study of blood T cell repertoires in COVID-19. Whole-study context: Specimens from acute and convalescent COVID-19 originated in the United States, Italy and Spain. PBMCs, B-cell-depleted T cells, or T cells were the source of the cDNA or gDNA that made up the material.

CDR3 length: 15 amino acids. Per the germline V gene, CDR1 is SGHDT and CDR2 is YYEEEE. J was trimmed by 7 bases and V by 0 bases; bases with no gene match: 7. The assay was immunoSEQ multiplex PCR, and TCRdb's table has in-frame clones only and misses some. This sample has around 77,000 clones; approximately 85% occur once, and the top ten carry 4% to 5.5%. Sequencing was carried out using peripheral blood. The chain carries TRBV5-6 and TRBJ2-1; 7 bases are shared with TRBD2. The source is a man older than 75 with acute or convalescent COVID-19. CDR3 residues: CASSLVPGGRNEQFF. CDR3 coding DNA: TGTGCCAGCAGCTTGGTGCCGGGAGGTCGGAATGAGCAGTTCTTC.